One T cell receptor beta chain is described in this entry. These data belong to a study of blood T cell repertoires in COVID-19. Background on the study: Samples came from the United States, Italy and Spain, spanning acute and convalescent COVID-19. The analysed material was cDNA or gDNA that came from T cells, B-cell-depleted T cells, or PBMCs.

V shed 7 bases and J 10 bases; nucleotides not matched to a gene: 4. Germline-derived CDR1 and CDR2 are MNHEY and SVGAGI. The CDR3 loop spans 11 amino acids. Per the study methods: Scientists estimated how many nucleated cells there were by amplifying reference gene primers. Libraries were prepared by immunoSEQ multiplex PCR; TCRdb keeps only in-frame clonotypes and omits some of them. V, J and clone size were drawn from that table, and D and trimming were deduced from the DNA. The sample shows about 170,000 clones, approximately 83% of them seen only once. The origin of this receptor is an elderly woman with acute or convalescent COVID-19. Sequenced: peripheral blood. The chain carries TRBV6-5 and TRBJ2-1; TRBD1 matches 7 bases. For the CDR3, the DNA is TGTGCCAGCACCCTGGACAGGGAGCAGTTCTTC. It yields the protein CASTLDREQFF.